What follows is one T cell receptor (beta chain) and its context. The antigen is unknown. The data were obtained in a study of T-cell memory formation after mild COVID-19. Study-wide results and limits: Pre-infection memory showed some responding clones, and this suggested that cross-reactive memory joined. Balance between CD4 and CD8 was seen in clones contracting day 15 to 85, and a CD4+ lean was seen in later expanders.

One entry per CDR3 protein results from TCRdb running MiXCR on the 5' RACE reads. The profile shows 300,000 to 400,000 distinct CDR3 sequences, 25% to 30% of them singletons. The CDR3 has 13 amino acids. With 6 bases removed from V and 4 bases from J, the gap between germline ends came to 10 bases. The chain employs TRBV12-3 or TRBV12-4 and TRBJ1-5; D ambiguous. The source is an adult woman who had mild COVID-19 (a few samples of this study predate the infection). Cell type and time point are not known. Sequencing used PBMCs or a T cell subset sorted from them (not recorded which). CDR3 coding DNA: TGTGCCAGCAGGGACCGACCTAATCAGCCCCAGCATTTT. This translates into CASRDRPNQPQHF.